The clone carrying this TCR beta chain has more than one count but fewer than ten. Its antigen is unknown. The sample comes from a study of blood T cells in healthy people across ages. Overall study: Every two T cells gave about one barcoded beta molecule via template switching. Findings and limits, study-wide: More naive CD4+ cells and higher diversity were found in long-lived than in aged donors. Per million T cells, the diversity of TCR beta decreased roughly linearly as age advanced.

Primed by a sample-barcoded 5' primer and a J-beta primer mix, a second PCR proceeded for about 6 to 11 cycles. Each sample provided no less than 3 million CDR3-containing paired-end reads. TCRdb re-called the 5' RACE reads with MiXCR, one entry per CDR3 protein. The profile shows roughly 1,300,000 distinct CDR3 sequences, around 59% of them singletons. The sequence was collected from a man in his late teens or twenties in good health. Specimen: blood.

The CDR3 nucleotides are TGCAGTGCTAGTCTCGGGACAGACCCATTCGGCATTCAGTACTTC. It codes for CSASLGTDPFGIQYF. This chain uses TRBV20-1 with TRBJ2-4; 7 bases map to TRBD1. This CDR3 spans 15 amino acids. Germline V CDR1 and CDR2: DFQATT, SNEGSKA (reference sequence). V trimming: 3 bases; J trimming: 9 bases; junction bases outside the gene matches: 14.